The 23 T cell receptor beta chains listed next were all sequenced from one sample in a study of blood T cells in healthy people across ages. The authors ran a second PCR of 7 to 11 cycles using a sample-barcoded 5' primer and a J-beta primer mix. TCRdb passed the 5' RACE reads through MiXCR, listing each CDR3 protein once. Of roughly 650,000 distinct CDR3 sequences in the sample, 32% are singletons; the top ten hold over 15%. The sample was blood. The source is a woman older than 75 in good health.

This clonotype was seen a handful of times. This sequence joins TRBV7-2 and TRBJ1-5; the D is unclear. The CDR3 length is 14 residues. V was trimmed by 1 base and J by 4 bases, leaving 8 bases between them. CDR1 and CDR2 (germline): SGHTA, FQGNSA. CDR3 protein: CASSLDHGNQPQHF. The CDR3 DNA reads TGTGCCAGCAGCTTAGATCACGGAAATCAGCCCCAGCATTTT.

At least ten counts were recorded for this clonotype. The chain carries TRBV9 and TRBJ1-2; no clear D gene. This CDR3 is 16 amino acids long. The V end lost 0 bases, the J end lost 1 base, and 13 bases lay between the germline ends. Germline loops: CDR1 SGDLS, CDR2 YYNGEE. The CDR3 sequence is CASSVVGGPDNYGYTF. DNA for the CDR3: TGTGCCAGCAGCGTAGTTGGCGGACCCGATAACTATGGCTACACCTTC.

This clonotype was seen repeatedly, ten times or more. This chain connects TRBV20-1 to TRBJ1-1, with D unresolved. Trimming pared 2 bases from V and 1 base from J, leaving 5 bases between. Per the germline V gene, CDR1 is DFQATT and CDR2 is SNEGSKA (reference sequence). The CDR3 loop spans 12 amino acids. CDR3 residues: CSARTANTEAFF. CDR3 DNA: TGCAGTGCTAGAACAGCGAACACTGAAGCTTTCTTT.

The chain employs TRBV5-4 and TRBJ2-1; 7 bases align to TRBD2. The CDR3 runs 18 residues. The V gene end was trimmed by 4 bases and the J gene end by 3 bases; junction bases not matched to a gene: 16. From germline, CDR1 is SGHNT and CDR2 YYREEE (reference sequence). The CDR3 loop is CASSPGGGHRPLYNEQFF. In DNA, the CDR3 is TGTGCCAGCAGCCCGGGGGGTGGGCACAGACCCCTCTACAATGAGCAGTTCTTC.

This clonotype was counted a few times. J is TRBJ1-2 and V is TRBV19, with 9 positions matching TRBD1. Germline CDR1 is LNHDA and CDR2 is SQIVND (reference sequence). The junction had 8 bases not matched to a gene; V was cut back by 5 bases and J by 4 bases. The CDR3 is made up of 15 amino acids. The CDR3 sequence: CASSPEGTGLYGYTF. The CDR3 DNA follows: TGTGCCAGTAGTCCAGAGGGGACAGGGCTCTATGGCTACACCTTC.

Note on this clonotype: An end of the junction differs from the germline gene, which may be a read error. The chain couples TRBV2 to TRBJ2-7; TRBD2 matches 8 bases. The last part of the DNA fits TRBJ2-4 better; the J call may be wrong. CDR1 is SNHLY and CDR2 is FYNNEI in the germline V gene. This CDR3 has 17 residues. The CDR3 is CASSEIGSGGAKSIQYF. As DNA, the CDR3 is TGTGCCAGCAGTGAAATCGGCAGCGGGGGAGCCAAAAGCATTCAGTACTTC.

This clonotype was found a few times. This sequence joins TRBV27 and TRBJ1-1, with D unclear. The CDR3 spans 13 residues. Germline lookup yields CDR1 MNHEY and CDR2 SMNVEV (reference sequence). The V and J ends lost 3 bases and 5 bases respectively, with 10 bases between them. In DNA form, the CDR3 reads TGTGCCAGCAGTTTTAACAGTGGGACTGAAGCTTTCTTT. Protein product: CASSFNSGTEAFF.

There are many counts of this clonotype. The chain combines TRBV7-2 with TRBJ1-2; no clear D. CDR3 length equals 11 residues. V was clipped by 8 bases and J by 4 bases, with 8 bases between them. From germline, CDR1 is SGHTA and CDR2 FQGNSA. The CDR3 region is CASFETYGYTF. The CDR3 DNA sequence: TGTGCCAGCTTTGAAACCTATGGCTACACCTTC.

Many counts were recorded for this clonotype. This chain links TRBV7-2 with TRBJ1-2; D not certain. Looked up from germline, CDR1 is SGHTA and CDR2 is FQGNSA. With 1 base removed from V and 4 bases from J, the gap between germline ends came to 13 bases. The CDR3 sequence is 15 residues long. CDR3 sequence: CASSLEGRWGYGYTF. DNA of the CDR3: TGTGCCAGCAGCTTAGAGGGAAGGTGGGGCTATGGCTACACCTTC.

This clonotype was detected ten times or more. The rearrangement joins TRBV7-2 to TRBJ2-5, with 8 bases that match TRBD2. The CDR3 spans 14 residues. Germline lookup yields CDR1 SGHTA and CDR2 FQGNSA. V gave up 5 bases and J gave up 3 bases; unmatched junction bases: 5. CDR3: CASSPPGLEETQYF. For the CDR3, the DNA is TGTGCCAGCAGCCCACCGGGACTAGAAGAGACCCAGTACTTC.

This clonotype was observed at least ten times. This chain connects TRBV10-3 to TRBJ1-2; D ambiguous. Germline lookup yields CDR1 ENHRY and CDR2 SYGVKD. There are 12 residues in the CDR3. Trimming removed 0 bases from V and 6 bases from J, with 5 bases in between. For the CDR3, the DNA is TGTGCCATCAGTGAGTCGAGTAATGGCTACACCTTC. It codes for CAISESSNGYTF.

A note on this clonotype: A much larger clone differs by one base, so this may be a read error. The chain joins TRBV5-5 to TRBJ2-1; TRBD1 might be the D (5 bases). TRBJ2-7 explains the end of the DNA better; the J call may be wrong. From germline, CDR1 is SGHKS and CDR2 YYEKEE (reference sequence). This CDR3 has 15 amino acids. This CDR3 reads CASSLGASSYNEQYF. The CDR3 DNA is TGTGCCAGCAGCTTAGGGGCAAGCTCCTACAATGAGCAGTACTTC.

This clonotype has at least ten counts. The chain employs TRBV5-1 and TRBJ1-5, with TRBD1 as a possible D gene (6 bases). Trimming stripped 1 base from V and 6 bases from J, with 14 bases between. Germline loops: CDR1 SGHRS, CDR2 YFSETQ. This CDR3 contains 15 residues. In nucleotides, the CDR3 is TGCGCCAGCAGCTTGACAACAGGGTTGGGTCAGCCCCAGCATTTT. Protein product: CASSLTTGLGQPQHF.

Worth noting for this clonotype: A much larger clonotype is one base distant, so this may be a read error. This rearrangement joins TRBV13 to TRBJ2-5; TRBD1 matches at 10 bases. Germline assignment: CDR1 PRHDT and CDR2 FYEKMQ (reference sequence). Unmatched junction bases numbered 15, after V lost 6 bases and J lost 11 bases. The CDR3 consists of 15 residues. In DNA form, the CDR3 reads TGTGCCAGCAGTTCCGGGACAGGGGCTTGGAATGAGCAGTACTTC. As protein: CASSSGTGAWNEQYF. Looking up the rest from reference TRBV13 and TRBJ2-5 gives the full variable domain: AAGVIQSPRHLIKEKRETATLKCYPIPRHDTVYWYQQGPGQDPQFLISFYEKMQSDKGSIPDRFSAQQFSDYHSELNMSSLELGDSALYFCASSSGTGAWNEQYFGPGTRLLVL.

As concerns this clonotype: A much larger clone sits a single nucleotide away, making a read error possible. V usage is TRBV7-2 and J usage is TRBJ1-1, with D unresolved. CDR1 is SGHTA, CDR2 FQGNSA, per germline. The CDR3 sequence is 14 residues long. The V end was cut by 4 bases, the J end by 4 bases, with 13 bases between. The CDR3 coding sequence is TGTGCCAGCAGCTCCCGGTCCGGGATCACTGAAGCTTTCTTT. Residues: CASSSRSGITEAFF.

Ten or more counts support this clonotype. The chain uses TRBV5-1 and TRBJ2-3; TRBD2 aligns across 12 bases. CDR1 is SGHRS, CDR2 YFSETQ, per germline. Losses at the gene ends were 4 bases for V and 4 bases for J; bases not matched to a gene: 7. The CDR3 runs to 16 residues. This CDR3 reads CASSPRTSGVPDTQYF. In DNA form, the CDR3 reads TGCGCCAGCAGCCCAAGGACTAGCGGGGTCCCAGATACGCAGTATTTT.

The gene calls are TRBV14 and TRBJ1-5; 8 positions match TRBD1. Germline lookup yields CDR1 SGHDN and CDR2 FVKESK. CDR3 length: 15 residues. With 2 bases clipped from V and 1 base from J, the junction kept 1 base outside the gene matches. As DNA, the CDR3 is TGTGCCAGCAGCCAAACAGGGGGAAGCAATCAGCCCCAGCATTTT. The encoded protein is CASSQTGGSNQPQHF.

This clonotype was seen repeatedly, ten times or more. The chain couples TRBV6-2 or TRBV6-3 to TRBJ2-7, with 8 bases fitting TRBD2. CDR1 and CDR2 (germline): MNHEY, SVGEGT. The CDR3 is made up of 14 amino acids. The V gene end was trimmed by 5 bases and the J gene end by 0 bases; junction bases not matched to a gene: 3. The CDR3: CASSQGLVSYEQYF. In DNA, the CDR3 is TGTGCCAGCAGTCAGGGACTAGTCTCCTACGAGCAGTACTTC.

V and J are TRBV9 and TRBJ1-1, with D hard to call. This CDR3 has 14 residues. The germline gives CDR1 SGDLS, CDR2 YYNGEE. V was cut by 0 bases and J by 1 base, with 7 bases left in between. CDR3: CASSVGLRNTEAFF. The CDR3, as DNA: TGTGCCAGCAGCGTAGGCCTCAGGAACACTGAAGCTTTCTTT.

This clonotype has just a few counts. The chain's CDR3 is CASSVRDRDGYTF. In nucleotides, the CDR3 is TGTGCCAGCAGTGTGAGGGACAGAGATGGCTACACCTTC. The gene calls are TRBV2 and TRBJ1-2, with 7 bases matching TRBD1. CDR3 size: 13 residues. Looked up from germline, CDR1 is SNHLY and CDR2 is FYNNEI. The junction had 5 bases not matched to a gene; V was cut back by 4 bases and J by 6 bases.

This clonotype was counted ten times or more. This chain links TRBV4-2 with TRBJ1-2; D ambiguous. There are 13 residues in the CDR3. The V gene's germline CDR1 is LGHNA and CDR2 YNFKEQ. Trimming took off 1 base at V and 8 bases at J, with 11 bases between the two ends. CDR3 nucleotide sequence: TGTGCCAGCAGCCAAGCGTCACCGAGCGGCTACACCTTC. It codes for CASSQASPSGYTF.

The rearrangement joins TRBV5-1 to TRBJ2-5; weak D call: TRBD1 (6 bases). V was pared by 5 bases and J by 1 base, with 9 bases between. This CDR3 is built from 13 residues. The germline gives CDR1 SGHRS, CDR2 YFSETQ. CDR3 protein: CASRGQSQETQYF. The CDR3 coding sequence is TGCGCCAGCAGAGGACAGAGCCAAGAGACCCAGTACTTC.

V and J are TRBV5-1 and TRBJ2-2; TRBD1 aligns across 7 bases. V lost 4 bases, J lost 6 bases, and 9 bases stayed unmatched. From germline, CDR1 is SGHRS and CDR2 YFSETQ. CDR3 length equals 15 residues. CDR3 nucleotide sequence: TGCGCCAGCAGCCGGGACAGTCAGGTCTCCGGGGAGCTGTTTTTT. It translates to CASSRDSQVSGELFF. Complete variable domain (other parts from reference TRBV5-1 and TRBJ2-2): KAGVTQTPRYLIKTRGQQVTLSCSPISGHRSVSWYQQTPGQGLQFLFEYFSETQRNKGNFPGRFSGRQFSNSRSEMNVSTLELGDSALYLCASSRDSQVSGELFFGEGSRLTVL.